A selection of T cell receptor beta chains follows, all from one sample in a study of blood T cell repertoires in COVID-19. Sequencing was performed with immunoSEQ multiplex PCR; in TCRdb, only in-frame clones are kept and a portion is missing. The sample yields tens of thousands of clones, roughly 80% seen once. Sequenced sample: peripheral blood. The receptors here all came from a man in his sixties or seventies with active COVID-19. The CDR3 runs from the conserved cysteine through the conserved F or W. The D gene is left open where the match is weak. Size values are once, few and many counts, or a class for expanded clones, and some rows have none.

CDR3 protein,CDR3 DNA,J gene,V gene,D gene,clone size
CASSLSGLEQETQYF,TGCGCCAGCAGCTTGTCGGGACTGGAGCAAGAGACCCAGTACTTC,TRBJ2-5,TRBV5-1,NA,NA
CASSQPYEVMVF,TGTGCCAGCAGCCAACCTTATGAGGTCATGGTCTTC,TRBJ2-1,TRBV11-3,NA,NA
CASSFERGGAATEAFF,TGTGCCAGCAGCTTTGAACGGGGGGGGGCAGCCACTGAAGCTTTCTTT,TRBJ1-1,TRBV12-1,NA,NA
CASSLGPGGPYEQYF,TGTGCCAGCAGCTTAGGGCCAGGTGGGCCTTACGAGCAGTACTTC,TRBJ2-7,TRBV7-3,NA,once
CASSLGGISSYEQYF,TGCGCCAGCAGCTTGGGCGGGATTTCCTCCTACGAGCAGTACTTC,TRBJ2-7,TRBV5-1,NA,few
CASSGRSGHPSTDTQYF,TGTGCCAGCAGCGGTAGGAGCGGGCACCCTAGCACAGATACGCAGTATTTT,TRBJ2-3,TRBV2,NA,NA
CASSLSGGNYEQYF,TGTGCCAGTAGTCTATCCGGGGGAAACTACGAGCAGTACTTC,TRBJ2-7,TRBV19,NA,NA
CASRGTGTGYTF,TGTGCCAGCAGAGGGACAGGGACTGGCTACACCTTC,TRBJ1-2,TRBV2,TRBD1,NA
CASRTGRVTEAFF,TGTGCCAGCAGAACAGGGCGTGTAACTGAAGCTTTCTTT,TRBJ1-1,TRBV27,NA,NA
CASSRRANSPLHF,TGTGCCAGCAGCCGGAGAGCCAATTCACCCCTCCACTTT,TRBJ1-6,TRBV7-8,NA,NA
CASSSPSEGEQFF,TGCGCCAGCAGCTCCCCTAGCGAGGGTGAGCAGTTCTTC,TRBJ2-1,TRBV5-1,NA,NA
CASSWTSGIGGELFF,TGCGCCAGCAGCTGGACTAGCGGGATCGGCGGGGAGCTGTTTTTT,TRBJ2-2,TRBV5-1,TRBD2,few
CASTLDRPNTEAFF,TGTGCCAGCACCTTGGACAGGCCGAACACTGAAGCTTTCTTT,TRBJ1-1,TRBV5-5,TRBD1,NA
CAPPQGSNEQYF,TGTGCCCCCCCGCAGGGGTCTAACGAGCAGTACTTC,TRBJ2-7,TRBV3-1/TRBV3-2,NA,once
CASTKGGVRTEAFF,TGTGCCAGCACCAAGGGGGGGGTTCGCACTGAAGCTTTCTTT,TRBJ1-1,TRBV3-1/TRBV3-2,NA,NA
CASSGGSGANVLTF,TGTGCCAGCAGCGGGGGCTCTGGGGCCAACGTCCTGACTTTC,TRBJ2-6,TRBV2,NA,NA
CASSLALVSGGITDTQYF,TGTGCCAGCAGCTTAGCGCTGGTTAGCGGGGGTATCACAGATACGCAGTATTTT,TRBJ2-3,TRBV7-9,TRBD2,once
CASSQDSMGAGTQYF,TGCGCCAGCAGCCAAGATTCGATGGGGGCCGGGACCCAGTACTTC,TRBJ2-5,TRBV4-1,NA,NA
CASSQDLGTPAAEAFF,TGTGCCAGCAGCCAAGATTTGGGGACACCGGCTGCTGAAGCTTTCTTT,TRBJ1-1,TRBV3-1/TRBV3-2,NA,NA
CASRSTGSSETQYF,TGCGCCAGCAGGTCGACGGGGAGCTCGGAGACCCAGTACTTC,TRBJ2-5,TRBV5-1,NA,NA
CASSPLGGNTIYF,TGTGCCAGCAGTCCCCTAGGTGGGAACACCATATATTTT,TRBJ1-3,TRBV28,NA,once
CASSLRGNTGELFF,TGTGCCAGCAGCCTCAGGGGAAACACCGGGGAGCTGTTTTTT,TRBJ2-2,TRBV13,NA,NA
CSARLAGGETQYF,TGCAGCGCCCGCCTAGCGGGAGGGGAGACCCAGTACTTC,TRBJ2-5,TRBV29-1,TRBD2,once
CASRTRGWEQYF,TGTGCCAGCCGGACAAGGGGGTGGGAGCAGTACTTC,TRBJ2-7,TRBV2,NA,NA
CASSAATRRLSNEQFF,TGTGCCAGTAGTGCCGCTACTAGGAGGTTAAGCAATGAGCAGTTCTTC,TRBJ2-1,TRBV19,NA,NA
CASSPPAVTGELFF,TGTGCCAGCTCACCACCGGCCGTTACCGGGGAGCTGTTTTTT,TRBJ2-2,TRBV18,NA,NA
CASRRGRGISMNTEAFF,TGTGCCAGTAGAAGGGGCAGGGGGATTTCTATGAACACTGAAGCTTTCTTT,TRBJ1-1,TRBV19,TRBD1,NA
CAWRDQGLAGGTGELFF,TGTGCCTGGAGGGACCAGGGGCTAGCGGGAGGGACCGGGGAGCTGTTTTTT,TRBJ2-2,TRBV30,TRBD2,NA
CASSRLAGGMTDTQYF,TGTGCCAGCAGTAGACTAGCGGGAGGGATGACAGATACGCAGTATTTT,TRBJ2-3,TRBV2,TRBD2,NA
CASSTHIAYEQYF,TGTGCCAGCAGCACCCACATTGCCTACGAGCAGTACTTC,TRBJ2-7,TRBV7-9,NA,NA
CASSQGGLQFF,TGTGCCAGCAGCCAAGGGGGACTACAGTTCTTC,TRBJ2-1,TRBV3-1/TRBV3-2,TRBD2,NA
CASRGTGGATKNIQYF,TGTGCCAGCAGGGGTACAGGGGGCGCAACCAAAAACATTCAGTACTTC,TRBJ2-4,TRBV6-6,TRBD1,NA
CASSFGSGGDTDTQYF,TGCGCCAGCAGCTTTGGATCAGGGGGCGACACAGATACGCAGTATTTT,TRBJ2-3,TRBV5-1,TRBD1,NA
CASSDRALNTGELFF,TGTGCCAGCAGTGACAGGGCCCTGAACACCGGGGAGCTGTTTTTT,TRBJ2-2,TRBV6-1,NA,NA
CASSSTGDSYGYTF,TGTGCCAGCTCATCAACAGGGGATAGCTATGGCTACACCTTC,TRBJ1-2,TRBV18,TRBD1,NA
CASSRTSVSSGANVLTF,TGTGCCAGCTCTCGGACTAGCGTAAGCTCTGGGGCCAACGTCCTGACTTTC,TRBJ2-6,TRBV18,TRBD2,NA
CASSSGTGTTDTQYF,TGTGCCAGCAGCTCCGGGACAGGGACCACAGATACGCAGTATTTT,TRBJ2-3,TRBV3-1/TRBV3-2,TRBD1,NA
CASSTRTGEQFF,TGTGCCAGCAGTACCCGGACAGGTGAGCAGTTCTTC,TRBJ2-1,TRBV28,TRBD1,once
CASSLYTPGQVLGTEAFF,TGTGCCAGCAGTTTATATACCCCTGGACAGGTCCTGGGCACTGAAGCTTTCTTT,TRBJ1-1,TRBV28,TRBD1,NA
CASSLRGNTGELFF,TGTGCCAGCAGCTTAAGGGGTAACACCGGGGAGCTGTTTTTT,TRBJ2-2,TRBV11-3,NA,NA
CASTEAGGRDTQYF,TGTGCCAGCACCGAGGCCGGCGGGAGAGATACGCAGTATTTT,TRBJ2-3,TRBV6-5,TRBD2,NA
CASSQRDSPLHF,TGTGCCAGCAGCCAACGAGATTCACCCCTCCACTTT,TRBJ1-6,TRBV3-1/TRBV3-2,NA,NA
CASNSGAGPREQYF,TGCGCCAGCAATAGCGGGGCGGGCCCTAGGGAGCAGTACTTC,TRBJ2-7,TRBV5-1,TRBD2,NA
CASSGSGRKNEQFF,TGTGCCAGCAGCGGTAGCGGGCGTAAGAATGAGCAGTTCTTC,TRBJ2-1,TRBV9,TRBD2,NA
CASSQYEGYNEQFF,TGCGCCAGCAGCCAATACGAGGGATACAATGAGCAGTTCTTC,TRBJ2-1,TRBV4-1,NA,NA
CASEGQGAVGTEAFF,TGTGCCAGCGAGGGACAGGGGGCGGTTGGCACTGAAGCTTTCTTT,TRBJ1-1,TRBV2,TRBD1,NA
CASSVATSDYEQYF,TGTGCCAGCAGCGTAGCTACGAGTGACTACGAGCAGTACTTC,TRBJ2-7,TRBV9,NA,NA
CATSSLRDRAHAEQFF,TGTGCCACCAGCTCTCTCCGGGACAGGGCCCATGCTGAGCAGTTCTTC,TRBJ2-1,TRBV15,TRBD1,NA
CASSELDTQYF,TGTGCCAGCAGTGAGCTGGATACGCAGTATTTT,TRBJ2-3,TRBV6-6,NA,NA